These T cell receptor beta chains were read from a single sample in a study of T cell responses to AZD1222 COVID-19 vaccine. Generated by immunoSEQ multiplex PCR, the TCRdb table keeps only in-frame clones and is missing some. The sample has approximately 93,000 clones, roughly nine tenths seen once; the top ten hold about 5.4%. The sample consisted of peripheral blood, taken 28 days after the second AZD1222 dose. The source is an adult who received the AZD1222 COVID-19 vaccine. CDR3s include the opening cysteine and the closing phenylalanine or tryptophan. The order of the fields is clone size, D gene, J gene, V gene, CDR3 length, CDR3 protein, CDR3 DNA. D genes are given only for firm matches. Clone sizes are given selectively: once, few, many, or a class where the clone is expanded.

NA	NA	TRBJ2-1	TRBV3-1/TRBV3-2	16	CASSQEGPASYNEQFF	TGTGCCAGCAGCCAAGAAGGGCCCGCGTCCTACAATGAGCAGTTCTTC
once	NA	TRBJ2-2	TRBV7-9	16	CASSTYSLRTTGELFF	TGTGCCAGCAGCACATACAGCCTCAGGACCACCGGGGAGCTGTTTTTT
NA	NA	TRBJ2-2	TRBV12-3/TRBV12-4	10	CASGTGELFF	TGTGCCAGCGGCACCGGGGAGCTGTTTTTT
NA	TRBD1	TRBJ2-2	TRBV18	19	CASSSLLLRTGENTGELFF	TGTGCCAGCTCATCACTACTCCTCCGGACAGGAGAGAACACCGGGGAGCTGTTTTTT
NA	TRBD2	TRBJ2-1	TRBV9	18	CASSVGNSGGVDTNEQFF	TGTGCCAGCAGCGTAGGTAATAGCGGGGGGGTCGATACCAATGAGCAGTTCTTC
NA	TRBD2	TRBJ2-5	TRBV11-2	15	CASSSGGAPQETQYF	TGTGCCAGCAGCTCCGGGGGGGCCCCCCAAGAGACCCAGTACTTC
NA	NA	TRBJ2-2	TRBV7-8	16	CASSLDTEENTGELFF	TGTGCCAGCAGCTTAGATACTGAAGAGAACACCGGGGAGCTGTTTTTT
NA	TRBD1	TRBJ1-2	TRBV7-8	15	CASSLGGTANYGYTF	TGTGCCAGCAGCTTAGGGGGGACAGCGAACTATGGCTACACCTTC
NA	NA	TRBJ1-4	TRBV4-1	15	CASSGWGATNEKLFF	TGCGCCAGCAGCGGGTGGGGAGCAACTAATGAAAAACTGTTTTTT
NA	NA	TRBJ1-2	TRBV15	16	CATSRTSGRISLGYTF	TGTGCCACCAGCAGAACCTCGGGAAGGATCTCTCTAGGCTACACCTTC
NA	NA	TRBJ1-3	TRBV6-2/TRBV6-3	17	CASSYGQQPYSGNTIYF	TGTGCCAGCAGTTACGGACAGCAACCTTACTCTGGAAACACCATATATTTT
NA	NA	TRBJ2-2	TRBV5-1	17	CASSARFEAVGTGELFF	TGCGCCAGCAGCGCACGATTCGAGGCCGTGGGGACCGGGGAGCTGTTTTTT
once	NA	TRBJ2-3	TRBV5-1	15	CASSRNTQGPDTQYF	TGCGCCAGCAGCCGAAACACGCAGGGACCAGATACGCAGTATTTT
NA	NA	TRBJ1-2	TRBV7-8	15	CASSLKAQGFLGYTF	TGTGCCAGCAGCTTAAAAGCCCAGGGGTTTCTTGGCTACACCTTC
NA	NA	TRBJ2-4	TRBV4-2	14	CASRGGGQINIQYF	TGTGCCAGCAGAGGGGGGGGGCAGATAAACATTCAGTACTTC
NA	TRBD1	TRBJ1-2	TRBV6-5	14	CASSRSGQEEGYTF	TGTGCCAGCAGCCGGTCTGGACAGGAGGAAGGCTACACCTTC
once	NA	TRBJ2-7	TRBV15	15	CATSVSRTASYEQYF	TGTGCCACCAGCGTCTCCCGGACGGCTTCCTACGAGCAGTACTTC
NA	NA	TRBJ2-7	TRBV4-1	12	CASSQGSSEQYF	TGCGCCAGCAGCCAAGGGTCGAGCGAGCAGTACTTC
NA	NA	TRBJ2-7	TRBV3-1/TRBV3-2	11	CASSQQGEQYF	TGTGCCAGCAGCCAACAGGGCGAGCAGTACTTC
NA	NA	TRBJ2-5	TRBV4-1	14	CASRLRLAGETQYF	TGCGCCAGCCGTTTGCGGTTGGCCGGAGAGACCCAGTACTTC
NA	TRBD2	TRBJ2-7	TRBV3-1/TRBV3-2	17	CASSQVQLAGTSYEQYF	TGTGCCAGCAGCCAAGTCCAACTAGCGGGGACCTCCTACGAGCAGTACTTC
NA	NA	TRBJ2-2	TRBV29-1	12	CSVSGLPGELFF	TGCAGCGTTTCGGGACTCCCCGGGGAGCTGTTTTTT
few	TRBD2	TRBJ2-1	TRBV7-9	19	CASSPTGLAGPPSYNEQFF	TGTGCCAGCAGCCCGACGGGACTAGCGGGGCCCCCGTCCTACAATGAGCAGTTCTTC
once	NA	TRBJ1-1	TRBV19	13	CASRDTMNTEAFF	TGTGCCAGTAGGGACACCATGAACACTGAAGCTTTCTTT
NA	NA	TRBJ2-1	TRBV3-1/TRBV3-2	17	CASSPRRGRGKNNEQFF	TGTGCCAGCAGCCCTCGTAGGGGTAGGGGGAAAAACAATGAGCAGTTCTTC
NA	TRBD2	TRBJ2-3	TRBV7-3	15	CASSYLAGGADTQYF	TGTGCCAGCAGCTACCTAGCGGGGGGGGCAGATACGCAGTATTTT
NA	TRBD2	TRBJ2-2	TRBV4-3	19	CASSQEGGGRPANTGELFF	TGCGCCAGCAGCCAAGAAGGCGGGGGACGCCCAGCGAACACCGGGGAGCTGTTTTTT
NA	NA	TRBJ1-4	TRBV29-1	14	CSVVGRLTNEKLFF	TGCAGCGTTGTAGGCAGGCTGACTAATGAAAAACTGTTTTTT
NA	TRBD1	TRBJ1-3	TRBV11-3	15	CASRSDRGLGNTIYF	TGTGCCAGCAGATCTGACAGGGGACTGGGTAACACCATATATTTT
NA	NA	TRBJ2-3	TRBV19	11	CASTARDTQYF	TGTGCCAGTACGGCTAGAGATACGCAGTATTTT
NA	NA	TRBJ1-5	TRBV28	16	CASSPHLRDSNQPQHF	TGTGCCAGCAGTCCTCATCTAAGGGACAGCAATCAGCCCCAGCATTTT
NA	NA	TRBJ2-2	TRBV7-6	16	CASSLAGTANTGELFF	TGTGCCAGCAGCTTAGCCGGGACGGCGAACACCGGGGAGCTGTTTTTT
NA	NA	TRBJ1-2	TRBV7-3	16	CASSPSSGVLGYGYTF	TGTGCCAGCAGCCCATCGAGCGGGGTTCTTGGCTATGGCTACACCTTC